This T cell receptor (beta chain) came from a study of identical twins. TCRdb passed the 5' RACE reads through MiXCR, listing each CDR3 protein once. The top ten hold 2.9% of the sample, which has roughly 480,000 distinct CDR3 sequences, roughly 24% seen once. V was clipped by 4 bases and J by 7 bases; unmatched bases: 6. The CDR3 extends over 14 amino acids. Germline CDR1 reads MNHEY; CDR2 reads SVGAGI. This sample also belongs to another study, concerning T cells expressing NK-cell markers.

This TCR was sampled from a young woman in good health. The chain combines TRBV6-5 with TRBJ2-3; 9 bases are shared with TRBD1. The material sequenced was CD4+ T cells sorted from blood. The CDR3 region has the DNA TGTGCCAGCAGTTGGGGACAGGGTAGGCATACGCAGTATTTT. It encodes CASSWGQGRHTQYF.